Listed below are T cell receptor beta chains from one sample, sequenced in a study of OX40 agonist ivuxolimab in advanced cancers. The method was immunoSEQ multiplex PCR; TCRdb's version includes in-frame clones alone and lacks a portion of them. In the table there are tens of thousands of clones, less than 90% of which are singletons. This specimen was CD4+ or CD8+ T cells sorted from blood, taken in a trial of the OX40 agonist ivuxolimab. The receptor source for this set is an adult with an advanced solid tumor such as melanoma, head and neck, liver or kidney cancer. The CDR3 runs from the conserved cysteine through the conserved F or W.

V,J,CDR3
TRBV15,TRBJ1-5,CATSIQGLSNQPQHF
TRBV5-1,TRBJ1-1,CASSPPTNTEAFF
TRBV28,TRBJ2-7,CATTDNPGYEQYF
TRBV7-9,TRBJ2-3,CASSPRVGDTQYF
TRBV18,TRBJ1-1,CASSPGTGGTEAFF
TRBV10-2,TRBJ2-2,CASSEVYKNTGELFF
TRBV6-5,TRBJ2-3,CASSFGGVGTDTQYF
TRBV19,TRBJ1-5,CASSYGDNQPQHF
TRBV27,TRBJ2-1,CASSLSAGNSYNEQFF
TRBV7-9,TRBJ2-1,CASSFPSFRAPSSYNEQFF
TRBV19,TRBJ1-5,CASREGNRNQPQHF
TRBV19,TRBJ1-1,CASSMGGQGNTEAFF
TRBV30,TRBJ2-7,CAWSGEGPPYEQYF
TRBV4-3,TRBJ2-3,CASSQDEPGTSDTQYF
TRBV7-2,TRBJ2-1,CASSLRTRRQGAQGEQFF
TRBV7-6,TRBJ2-1,CASSSGLGRGNEQFF
TRBV25-1,TRBJ2-4,CASSELPSSGVTKNIQYF
TRBV5-4,TRBJ1-1,CASSTGAQAFF
TRBV28,TRBJ2-3,CASSVDRGTDTQYF
TRBV6-4,TRBJ2-3,CASSAAGGPDTQYF
TRBV7-2,TRBJ2-5,CASSLMSLAGPLKETQYF
TRBV11-2,TRBJ1-3,CASSLVQALSSGNTIYF
TRBV21-1,TRBJ1-2,CASSARYRAPNYGYTF
TRBV7-2,TRBJ2-7,CASSLSQGFSYEQYF
TRBV6-1,TRBJ1-2,CASSPGQGVYGYTF
TRBV6-1,TRBJ2-1,CASSEKEVNEQFF
TRBV13,TRBJ2-5,CASTQTGGRTETQYF
TRBV2,TRBJ2-7,CASSEQFTGSYEQYF
TRBV28,TRBJ1-1,CASSLAGGGGPTEAFF
TRBV27,TRBJ1-5,CASSLYGVPSNQPQHF
TRBV7-6,TRBJ2-1,CASSSGWNEQFF
TRBV7-9,TRBJ2-1,CASSFTSGSWDEQFF
TRBV7-9,TRBJ2-5,CASSFTSGRSETQYF
TRBV4-1,TRBJ2-5,CASSPERETQYF
TRBV30,TRBJ1-1,CAWTDNTEAFF
TRBV25-1,TRBJ1-1,CASRTDVPVEAFF
TRBV10-3,TRBJ1-2,CAINWSRDSPVDYGYTF
TRBV27,TRBJ2-7,CASRFSYNTYEQYF
TRBV30,TRBJ1-2,CATYPGDRGSSYGYTF
TRBV6-4,TRBJ2-1,CASSDGLAGANEQFF
TRBV4-1,TRBJ2-1,CASSQDRALPNEQFF
TRBV27,TRBJ2-7,CASRWGGSSYEQYF